This is a list of T cell receptor beta chains from one sample in a study of shared clonotypes between healthy human individuals. Data came from immunoSEQ multiplex PCR; TCRdb stores just in-frame clones and leaves some out. The sample contains over a million clones, 97% to 99% of which appear only once. Sequences were obtained from naive CD4+ T cells sorted from blood. These receptors all come from a man under 40 in good health. The CDR3 runs from the conserved cysteine through the conserved F or W. Each record gives: V gene, clone size, D gene, J gene, CDR3 DNA, CDR3 protein. The D gene is left open where the match is weak. Clone sizes are given selectively: once, few, many, or a class where the clone is expanded.

TRBV18	-	TRBD2	TRBJ2-5	TGTGCCAGCTCCCGAGCGGGGGTGGAGGAGACCCAGTACTTC	CASSRAGVEETQYF
TRBV27	-	TRBD1	TRBJ1-5	TGTGCCAGCAGTAGACGACAGGGGGCGGATCAGCCCCAGCATTTT	CASSRRQGADQPQHF
TRBV5-1	-	-	TRBJ2-7	TGCGCCAGCAGTTTCGCCCCAGGGAGTACCTACGAGCAGTACTTC	CASSFAPGSTYEQYF
TRBV6-1	-	-	TRBJ1-3	TGTGCCAGCAGACAGGGCTCTGGAAACACCATATATTTT	CASRQGSGNTIYF
TRBV7-2	-	TRBD2	TRBJ2-1	TGTGCCAGCAGCTTACTAGCGGGCATCTACAATGAGCAGTTCTTC	CASSLLAGIYNEQFF
TRBV5-1	-	-	TRBJ2-5	TGCGCCAGCAGCTTGGGGGCGATGGGACTCCTCCAAGAGACCCAGTACTTC	CASSLGAMGLLQETQYF
TRBV4-1	-	TRBD1	TRBJ2-7	TGCGCCAGCAGCCAACCCGGGACAGGGGGCAGGGGCGAGCAGTACTTC	CASSQPGTGGRGEQYF
TRBV18	-	-	TRBJ2-3	TGTGCCAGCTCACCAGTACACACAGATACGCAGTATTTT	CASSPVHTDTQYF
TRBV27	-	TRBD2	TRBJ2-1	TGTGCCAGCGGTGAGGGACTAGCGGACTACAATGAGCAGTTCTTC	CASGEGLADYNEQFF
TRBV28	-	TRBD1	TRBJ1-3	TGTGCCAGCAGTTCCCCCGCCACAGGGGGTATATACTCTGGAAACACCATATATTTT	CASSSPATGGIYSGNTIYF
TRBV5-1	-	-	TRBJ1-2	TGCGCCAGCAGCTTGGACCTCAGTGGCTACACCTTC	CASSLDLSGYTF
TRBV7-2	-	-	TRBJ1-5	TGTGCCAGCAGCTCACAGGCCGGCAATCAGCCCCAGCATTTT	CASSSQAGNQPQHF
TRBV27	-	-	TRBJ2-7	TGTGCCAGCGGCCTTCGAATAGGCGAGCAGTACTTC	CASGLRIGEQYF
TRBV6-1	-	TRBD2	TRBJ2-7	TGTGCCAGCAATCCGGGACTAGAACCTAAGAAGTACTTC	CASNPGLEPKKYF
TRBV11-2	-	-	TRBJ2-1	TGTGCCAGCAGCCCTCTAAGCGCGTCCTACAATGAGCAGTTCTTC	CASSPLSASYNEQFF
TRBV19	-	TRBD2	TRBJ2-2	TGTGCCAGTAGTCTACTAGCGGGAGGAAACACCGGGGAGCTGTTTTTT	CASSLLAGGNTGELFF
TRBV6-1	-	TRBD2	TRBJ2-1	TGTGCCAGCAGTGAGTTAGCGGGAGGAGGTGAGCAGTTCTTC	CASSELAGGGEQFF
TRBV5-8	-	-	TRBJ2-3	TGTGCCAGCAGCTTGGCGGAAAGAGTTACGCAGTATTTT	CASSLAERVTQYF
TRBV7-9	-	-	TRBJ2-5	TGTGCCAGCAGTTTGCGCCAAGAGACCCAGTACTTC	CASSLRQETQYF
TRBV7-8	-	TRBD1	TRBJ1-1	TGTGCCAGCAGCTTATATGGGGGACAGCAAACTGAAGCTTTCTTT	CASSLYGGQQTEAFF
TRBV7-2	-	-	TRBJ2-7	TGTGCCAGCAGCTCGGCCTCCCGGGGGCCCTACGAGCAGTACTTC	CASSSASRGPYEQYF
TRBV28	-	-	TRBJ2-5	TGTGCCAGCGAGGGCAGCCAAGAGACCCAGTACTTC	CASEGSQETQYF
TRBV28	-	-	TRBJ1-5	TGTGCCATCACCCTAGGGGGTAGCAATCAGCCCCAGCATTTT	CAITLGGSNQPQHF
TRBV5-4	-	-	TRBJ2-7	TGTGCCAGCAGCTTGGGTGGTATCTACGAGCAGTACTTC	CASSLGGIYEQYF
TRBV25-1	-	-	TRBJ2-5	TGTGCCAGCAGCCCTTCGGTGACCCAGTACTTC	CASSPSVTQYF
TRBV2	-	-	TRBJ2-5	TGTGCCAGCAGTAGGAACATCGAAGAGACCCAGTACTTC	CASSRNIEETQYF
TRBV18	-	TRBD2	TRBJ2-1	TGTGCCAGCTCACCCCTGAGTGGGGGAGGACTAGCCGGCAATGAGCAGTTCTTC	CASSPLSGGGLAGNEQFF
TRBV6-6	once	TRBD2	TRBJ2-1	TGTGCCAGCAGTTACGGGGGCGGGAGGCGGTACAATGAGCAGTTCTTC	CASSYGGGRRYNEQFF
TRBV5-8	once	TRBD1	TRBJ2-1	TGTGCCAGCAGTTTTAGACAGGGCTCCTACAATGAGCAGTTCTTC	CASSFRQGSYNEQFF
TRBV10-3	-	-	TRBJ2-1	TGTGCCATCAGTACAGGGTATGAGCAGTTCTTC	CAISTGYEQFF
TRBV7-6	-	-	TRBJ2-7	TGTGCCAGCAGCGCAGACTACAACTACGAGCAGTACTTC	CASSADYNYEQYF
TRBV27	-	-	TRBJ1-5	TGTGCCAGCGGATTCAGGAGCAATCAGCCCCAGCATTTT	CASGFRSNQPQHF
TRBV5-1	-	-	TRBJ2-7	TGCGCCAGCAGCCCCAGTGCTAGCTTCTCCTACGAGCAGTACTTC	CASSPSASFSYEQYF
TRBV10-3	-	-	TRBJ2-3	TGTGCCATCTCGGCTCCCCGGGACGGGAATACGCAGTATTTT	CAISAPRDGNTQYF
TRBV4-1	-	TRBD1	TRBJ2-1	TGCGCCAGCAGAATTGAACAGGGGGTCTACAATGAGCAGTTCTTC	CASRIEQGVYNEQFF
TRBV11-2	-	TRBD2	TRBJ2-7	TGTGCCAGCAGCTCCGGGGAGGGACGAAGTAAAAACGAGCAGTACTTC	CASSSGEGRSKNEQYF
TRBV6-5	once	-	TRBJ1-1	TGTGCCAGCAGTTACTCGGCCAGGGACACTGAAGCTTTCTTT	CASSYSARDTEAFF
TRBV18	-	TRBD1	TRBJ1-2	TGTGCCAGCTCACCTCCGACAGGGGATCCTGGCTACACCTTC	CASSPPTGDPGYTF
TRBV7-3	-	-	TRBJ2-2	TGTGCCAGCAGCCCGGGGCGGAGAGGGAACACCGGGGAGCTGTTTTTT	CASSPGRRGNTGELFF
TRBV2	once	-	TRBJ1-5	TGTGCCAGCGCCAGGGAGTGGCGACAGCCCCAGCATTTT	CASAREWRQPQHF
TRBV7-2	-	TRBD1	TRBJ2-2	TGTGCCAGCAGCGAAGACAGGGGTTTTTTGCCCGGGGAGCTGTTTTTT	CASSEDRGFLPGELFF
TRBV9	-	TRBD2	TRBJ2-5	TGTGCCAGCAGCGTAGATGTAGCGGGCGGACTGAAAGAGACCCAGTACTTC	CASSVDVAGGLKETQYF